Listed here is a single T cell receptor beta chain. Its antigen is unknown. This specimen belongs to a study of T cell responses to AZD1222 COVID-19 vaccine. Study results and limitations: Unmutated variant regions reportedly attract nearly half of all spike-specific TCRs. The sample set comprised mostly white British donors with more females, and clonal diversity was possibly underestimated.

The protocol was immunoSEQ multiplex PCR, while the TCRdb copy is restricted to in-frame clones and leaves out a portion. The profile shows 100,000 to 150,000 clones, roughly 90% of them singletons. Looked up from germline, CDR1 is PRHDT and CDR2 is FYEKMQ (reference sequence). The CDR3 has 15 residues. J was trimmed by 2 bases and V by 5 bases; bases with no gene match: 6. The chain uses TRBV13 and TRBJ2-3, with 8 bases lining up with TRBD2. The sequence derives from an adult in good health. The specimen was peripheral blood, collected on day 0 of AZD1222 vaccination. CDR3 protein: CASSPRGGATDTQYF. The CDR3 coding sequence is TGTGCCAGCAGCCCACGGGGGGGGGCCACAGATACGCAGTATTTT. The full variable domain, with the rest looked up from reference TRBV13 and TRBJ2-3, is AAGVIQSPRHLIKEKRETATLKCYPIPRHDTVYWYQQGPGQDPQFLISFYEKMQSDKGSIPDRFSAQQFSDYHSELNMSSLELGDSALYFCASSPRGGATDTQYFGPGTRLTVL.